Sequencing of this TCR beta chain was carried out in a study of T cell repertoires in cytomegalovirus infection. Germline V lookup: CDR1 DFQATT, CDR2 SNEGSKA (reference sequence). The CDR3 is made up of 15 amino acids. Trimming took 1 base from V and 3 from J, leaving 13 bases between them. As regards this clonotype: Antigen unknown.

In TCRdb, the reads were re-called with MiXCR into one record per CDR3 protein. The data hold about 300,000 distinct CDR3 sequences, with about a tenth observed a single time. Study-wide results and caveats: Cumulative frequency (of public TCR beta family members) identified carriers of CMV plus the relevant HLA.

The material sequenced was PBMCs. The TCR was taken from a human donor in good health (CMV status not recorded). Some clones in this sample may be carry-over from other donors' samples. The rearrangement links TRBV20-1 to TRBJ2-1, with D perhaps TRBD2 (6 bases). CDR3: CSARAGRGGYNEQFF. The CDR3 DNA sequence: TGCAGTGCTAGAGCGGGGCGGGGAGGCTACAATGAGCAGTTCTTC.